These 18 T cell receptor beta chains share one sample of origin, sequenced in a study of blood T cell repertoires in COVID-19. Sequenced by immunoSEQ multiplex PCR; TCRdb stores in-frame clones only, minus some. Of under 200,000 clones in the sample, 75% to 90% are singletons; the top ten hold about 10%. The sequencing input was peripheral blood. These receptors were obtained from a woman of 80 years or more with active or convalescent COVID-19.

This sequence joins TRBV18 and TRBJ1-4; no firm D call. The V gene's germline CDR1 is KGHSH and CDR2 LQKENI. The CDR3 is 15 amino acids. Trimming removed 5 bases at V and 0 bases at J, with 10 bases between. The CDR3 loop is CASSNVRATNEKLFF. Here the CDR3 DNA reads TGTGCCAGCTCAAACGTGCGCGCAACTAATGAAAAACTGTTTTTT.

The chain has TRBV6-5 and TRBJ1-3; D ambiguous. V was shortened by 11 bases and J by 0 bases, with 8 bases between the two germline ends. This CDR3 spans 12 amino acids. The germline gives CDR1 MNHEY, CDR2 SVGAGI. The DNA for the CDR3 is TGTGCCGCTAAGAGCTCTGGAAACACCATATATTTT. Translated: CAAKSSGNTIYF.

V is TRBV27 and J is TRBJ2-1; 8 bases are a match to TRBD1. This CDR3 is built from 16 residues. With 6 bases clipped from V and 0 bases from J, the junction kept 7 bases outside the gene matches. CDR1 and CDR2 from the germline V gene are MNHEY and SMNVEV (reference sequence). The CDR3 loop reads CASRMRQGNSYNEQFF. The CDR3 nucleotides read TGTGCCAGCAGAATGAGACAGGGGAACTCCTACAATGAGCAGTTCTTC.

The chain uses TRBV11-3 and TRBJ2-1; 13 nucleotides align to TRBD2. Trimming at V came to 2 bases and at J to 5 bases, leaving 9 bases not matched to a gene. Per germline, CDR1 SGHNT and CDR2 YENEEA. This CDR3 has 18 residues. The CDR3: CASSLQLTSGGVNNEQFF. Here the CDR3 DNA reads TGTGCCAGCAGCTTACAACTTACTAGCGGGGGGGTAAACAATGAGCAGTTCTTC.

This clone was detected only a few times. This CDR3 reads CAWSALTGANYGYTF. The CDR3 DNA follows: TGTGCCTGGAGTGCCTTGACAGGGGCCAACTATGGCTACACCTTC. The rearrangement links TRBV30 to TRBJ1-2; 8 bases agree with TRBD1. V dropped 1 base and J dropped 2; count of bases not matched to a gene: 6. The germline V gene has CDR1 GTSNPN and CDR2 SVGIG (reference sequence). The CDR3 contains 15 residues.

The rearrangement links TRBV19 to TRBJ2-5, with TRBD1 identical over 7 bases. Per germline, CDR1 LNHDA and CDR2 SQIVND (reference sequence). The CDR3 is made up of 16 amino acids. V gave up 3 bases and J gave up 1 base; unmatched junction bases: 8. The CDR3 protein is CASSIGSGTAQETQYF. Here the CDR3 DNA reads TGTGCCAGTAGTATTGGGTCCGGGACAGCCCAAGAGACCCAGTACTTC. Variable domain in full (rest from reference TRBV19 and TRBJ2-5): DGGITQSPKYLFRKEGQNVTLSCEQNLNHDAMYWYRQDPGQGLRLIYYSQIVNDFQKGDIAEGYSVSREKKESFPLTVTSAQKNPTAFYLCASSIGSGTAQETQYFGPGTRLLVL.

V gene TRBV15 combines with J gene TRBJ1-5; 9 bases align to TRBD1. J was trimmed by 7 bases and V by 9 bases; bases with no gene match: 13. From germline, CDR1 is LNHNV and CDR2 YYDKDF (reference sequence). The CDR3 spans 15 residues. Written as DNA, the CDR3 is TGTGCCACAAGGAAAAGGACAGGGGAAGGGCAGCCCCAGCATTTT. Protein sequence: CATRKRTGEGQPQHF.

The chain recombines TRBV28 with TRBJ1-5; 7 bases agree with TRBD1. V was clipped by 6 bases and J by 5 bases; unmatched bases: 13. The CDR3 length is 16 residues. CDR1 is MDHEN, CDR2 SYDVKM, per germline. The chain's CDR3 is CASRGNGQADYQPQHF. DNA of the CDR3: TGTGCCAGCAGGGGGAATGGACAGGCCGACTATCAGCCCCAGCATTTT.

CDR3 in DNA: TGTGCCAGCAGTGCCGGGGGGGCAACAGATACGCAGTATTTT. As protein: CASSAGGATDTQYF. The chain employs TRBV6-4 and TRBJ2-3, with 8 bases matching TRBD2. V trimming: 4 bases; J trimming: 3 bases; junction bases outside the gene matches: 3. The CDR3 runs to 14 residues. CDR1 and CDR2 from the germline V gene are MRHNA and SNTAGT.

The rearrangement uses TRBV29-1 and TRBJ2-7, with 7 bases matching TRBD1. This CDR3 has 13 amino acids. V trimming: 8 bases; J trimming: 5 bases; junction bases outside the gene matches: 12. Looked up from germline, CDR1 is SQVTM and CDR2 is ANQGSEA. This chain's CDR3 is CSSTLQGWDEQYF. As DNA, the CDR3 is TGCAGCTCAACCTTACAGGGGTGGGACGAGCAGTACTTC.

J is TRBJ2-5 and V is TRBV27; 9 bases align to TRBD2. This CDR3 is built from 15 residues. The J segment lost 5 bases and the V segment lost 3 bases, leaving 7 bases of the junction unmatched. CDR1 is MNHEY and CDR2 is SMNVEV in the germline V gene (reference sequence). CDR3 residues: CASSFSGGLGETQYF. As DNA, the CDR3 is TGTGCCAGCAGTTTTAGCGGGGGATTGGGGGAGACCCAGTACTTC.

CDR3 sequence (DNA): TGTGCCAGCAGTACAGACCGCTACAATGAGCAGTTCTTC. Translating gives CASSTDRYNEQFF. The chain links TRBV27 to TRBJ2-1; D uncertain. This CDR3 has 13 amino acids. CDR1 and CDR2 (germline): MNHEY, SMNVEV (reference sequence). The V gene lost 5 bases and the J gene lost 3 bases, with 8 bases spanning the gap.

This clone has only a few counts. The chain has TRBV7-2 and TRBJ1-1; D not certain. Germline V lookup: CDR1 SGHTA, CDR2 FQGNSA. V shed 5 bases and J shed 0 bases, with 7 bases lying between them. This CDR3 is 13 amino acids long. Here the CDR3 DNA reads TGTGCCAGCAGCGGAGGAATGAACACTGAAGCTTTCTTT. Protein: CASSGGMNTEAFF.

This chain connects TRBV19 to TRBJ1-1; unclear D gene. CDR1 and CDR2 from the germline V gene are LNHDA and SQIVND (reference sequence). CDR3 length equals 19 residues. V was clipped by 5 bases and J by 0 bases, with 25 bases between them. For the CDR3, the DNA is TGTGCCAGTAGTTTGTCAACCGGGAGGAGATCCCCTATGAACACTGAAGCTTTCTTT. Its translation is CASSLSTGRRSPMNTEAFF.

This clone appeared a single time. This sequence joins TRBV11-2 and TRBJ1-5; D call uncertain. The length of the CDR3 is 16 residues. The V end lost 1 base, the J end lost 2 bases, and 12 bases lay between the germline ends. CDR1 and CDR2 from the germline V gene are SGHAT and FQNNGV. CDR3 protein: CASSLGSTAGNQPQHF. CDR3 bases: TGTGCCAGCAGCTTAGGCTCCACAGCCGGCAATCAGCCCCAGCATTTT. The full variable domain, its missing parts supplied by reference TRBV11-2 and TRBJ1-5, is EAGVAQSPRYKIIEKRQSVAFWCNPISGHATLYWYQQILGQGPKLLIQFQNNGVVDDSQLPKDRFSAERLKGVDSTLKIQPAKLEDSAVYLCASSLGSTAGNQPQHFGDGTRLSIL.

This clone was found once. The chain has TRBV4-2 and TRBJ2-7; weak D call: TRBD1 (5 bases). Germline values: CDR1 LGHNA, CDR2 YNFKEQ. CDR3 length equals 15 residues. Trimming stripped 1 base from V and 0 bases from J, with 10 bases between. CDR3: CASSQGNRNSYEQYF. The CDR3 DNA is TGTGCCAGCAGCCAAGGCAACAGGAACTCCTACGAGCAGTACTTC.

The genes are TRBV11-2 and TRBJ1-4; D may be TRBD1 (6 bases). V lost 1 base and J 5 bases, leaving 17 bases between the germline ends. The CDR3 has 17 amino acids. CDR1 is SGHAT and CDR2 is FQNNGV in the germline V gene. The CDR3 DNA sequence: TGTGCCAGCAGCTTAGGCCGAATGGGGGCCTTAAATGAAAAACTGTTTTTT. It translates to CASSLGRMGALNEKLFF.

J is TRBJ1-2 and V is TRBV5-1; no definite D call. V gave up 4 bases and J gave up 8 bases, with 15 bases separating them. The germline V gene has CDR1 SGHRS and CDR2 YFSETQ. The CDR3 spans 13 residues. CDR3 coding DNA: TGCGCCAGCAGCCCCCGGCAGGAGGGAGGCTACACCTTC. Amino acid sequence: CASSPRQEGGYTF.